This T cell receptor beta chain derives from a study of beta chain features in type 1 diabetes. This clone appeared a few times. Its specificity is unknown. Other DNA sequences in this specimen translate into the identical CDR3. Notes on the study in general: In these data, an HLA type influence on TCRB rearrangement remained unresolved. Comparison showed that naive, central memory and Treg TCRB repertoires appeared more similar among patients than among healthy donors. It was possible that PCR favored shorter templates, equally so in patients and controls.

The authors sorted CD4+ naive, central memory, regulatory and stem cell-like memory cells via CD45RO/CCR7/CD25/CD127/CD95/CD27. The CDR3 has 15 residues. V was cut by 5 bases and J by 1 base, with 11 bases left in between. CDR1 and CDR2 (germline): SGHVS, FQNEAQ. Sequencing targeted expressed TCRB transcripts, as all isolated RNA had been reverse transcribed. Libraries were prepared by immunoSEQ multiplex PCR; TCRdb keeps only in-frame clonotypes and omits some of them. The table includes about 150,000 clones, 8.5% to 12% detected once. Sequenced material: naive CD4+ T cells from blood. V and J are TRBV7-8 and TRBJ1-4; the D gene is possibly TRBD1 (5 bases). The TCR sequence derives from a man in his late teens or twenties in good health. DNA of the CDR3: TGTGCCAGCAGCACAGGCCGGTTAACTAATGAAAAACTGTTTTTT. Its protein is CASSTGRLTNEKLFF.